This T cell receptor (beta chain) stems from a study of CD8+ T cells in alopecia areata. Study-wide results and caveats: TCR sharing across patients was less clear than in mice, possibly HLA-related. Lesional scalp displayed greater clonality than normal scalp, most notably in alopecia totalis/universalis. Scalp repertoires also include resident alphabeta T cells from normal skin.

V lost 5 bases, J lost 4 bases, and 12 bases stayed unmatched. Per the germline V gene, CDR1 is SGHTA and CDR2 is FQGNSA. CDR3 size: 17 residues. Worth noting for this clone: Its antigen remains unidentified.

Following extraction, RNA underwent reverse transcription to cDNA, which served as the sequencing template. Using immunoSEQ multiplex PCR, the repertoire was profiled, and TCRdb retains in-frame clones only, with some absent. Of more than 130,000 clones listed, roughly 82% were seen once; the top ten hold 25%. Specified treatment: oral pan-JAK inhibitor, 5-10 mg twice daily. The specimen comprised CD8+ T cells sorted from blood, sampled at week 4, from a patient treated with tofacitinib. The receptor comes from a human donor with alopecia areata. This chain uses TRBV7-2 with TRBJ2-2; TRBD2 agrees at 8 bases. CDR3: CASSLDGGARGTGELFF. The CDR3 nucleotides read TGTGCCAGCAGCCTTGACGGGGGGGCCCGCGGCACCGGGGAGCTGTTTTTT.